Each of the 21 T cell receptor beta chains below was sequenced from the same sample in a study of blood T cell repertoires in COVID-19. This table comes from immunoSEQ multiplex PCR, and its TCRdb copy is limited to in-frame clones, with some not included. The sample consists of about 220,000 clones, about 79% of them appearing once. Sequencing was done on a sample of PBMCs or T cells enriched from blood (not recorded which). The receptors originated from a woman between 35 and 50 years old with acute COVID-19.

The rearrangement joins TRBV15 to TRBJ2-1, with 13 bases lining up with TRBD2. The CDR3 extends over 16 amino acids. Per the germline V gene, CDR1 is LNHNV and CDR2 is YYDKDF (reference sequence). V was clipped by 5 bases and J by 8 bases; unmatched bases: 9. DNA for the CDR3: TGTGCCACCAGCCTACAACTAGCGGGGGGGTTTGATGAGCAGTTCTTC. Amino acids: CATSLQLAGGFDEQFF.

The CDR3 DNA follows: TGTGCCAGCAGCTTACAAAGCTCCGGGAGGACTGAAGCTTTCTTT. Its translation is CASSLQSSGRTEAFF. This chain links TRBV7-2 with TRBJ1-1; no definite D call. CDR3 size: 15 residues. Germline CDR1 is SGHTA and CDR2 is FQGNSA. V was pared by 2 bases and J by 5 bases, with 15 bases between. The full variable domain, completed using reference TRBV7-2 and TRBJ1-1, is GAGVSQSPSNKVTEKGKDVELRCDPISGHTALYWYRQSLGQGLEFLIYFQGNSAPDKSGLPSDRFSAERTGGSVSTLTIQRTQQEDSAVYLCASSLQSSGRTEAFFGQGTRLTVV.

CDR3 sequence (DNA): TGTGCCAGCAGCACCTTTAGCGGGACACACTCTGGGGCCAACGTCCTGACTTTC. Its protein is CASSTFSGTHSGANVLTF. The gene calls are TRBV7-9 and TRBJ2-6; 8 nucleotides align to TRBD2. Per germline, CDR1 SEHNR and CDR2 FQNEAQ (reference sequence). Trimming took 5 bases from V and 0 from J; bases not matched to a gene: 9. The CDR3 is made up of 18 amino acids.

This rearrangement joins TRBV6-5 to TRBJ2-5; 8 nucleotides align to TRBD2. The V and J ends lost 0 bases and 4 bases, in that order; junction bases with no gene match: 4. Germline V gene sequence: CDR1 MNHEY, CDR2 SVGAGI. The CDR3 is 15 residues long. CDR3 sequence: CASSYSSGGGETQYF. In nucleotides, the CDR3 is TGTGCCAGCAGTTACTCGAGCGGGGGCGGAGAGACCCAGTACTTC.

CDR3 nucleotide sequence: TGTGCCAGCAGACCGGACAGTGCAACTAATGAAAAACTGTTTTTT. Its translation is CASRPDSATNEKLFF. The V and J genes are TRBV28 and TRBJ1-4, with a possible D match to TRBD1 (6 bases). From germline, CDR1 is MDHEN and CDR2 SYDVKM. V was shortened by 6 bases and J by 0 bases, with 11 bases between the two germline ends. The CDR3 totals 15 residues.

This rearrangement joins TRBV6-5 to TRBJ1-1, with a weak D call TRBD1 (6 bases). The CDR3 has 15 residues. V was shortened by 2 bases and J by 4 bases, with 14 bases between the two germline ends. CDR1 and CDR2 (germline): MNHEY, SVGAGI. The CDR3 reads CASSYGGPGGTEAFF. The CDR3 coding sequence is TGTGCCAGCAGTTACGGGGGGCCGGGAGGCACTGAAGCTTTCTTT.

V and J are TRBV3-1 (or the pseudogene TRBV3-2) and TRBJ2-5, with D tentatively TRBD2 (6 bases). CDR1 is LGHDT, CDR2 YNNKEL, per germline (reference sequence). The V gene lost 6 bases and the J gene lost 4 bases, with 18 bases spanning the gap. CDR3 size: 15 residues. CDR3 sequence reads: CASSLSGRGRETQYF. For the CDR3, the DNA is TGTGCCAGCAGTTTGTCTGGGCGGGGCCGAGAGACCCAGTACTTC.

This clone was observed a handful of times. This chain joins TRBV7-9 and TRBJ1-5; D remains unclear. Trimming took off 1 base at V and 9 bases at J, with 22 bases between the two ends. Germline CDR1 reads SEHNR; CDR2 reads FQNEAQ (reference sequence). The CDR3 has 17 residues. This chain's CDR3 is CASSLETRGPPAWPQHF. CDR3 sequence (DNA): TGTGCCAGCAGCTTAGAGACGCGAGGGCCCCCGGCGTGGCCCCAGCATTTT.

The chain couples TRBV28 to TRBJ1-2; 7 bases agree with TRBD1. Unmatched junction bases numbered 8, after V lost 4 bases and J lost 6 bases. Per germline, CDR1 MDHEN and CDR2 SYDVKM. This CDR3 region has 14 residues. CDR3 bases: TGTGCCAGCAGTTCGGTCCCGGGACAGCATGGCTACACCTTC. It encodes CASSSVPGQHGYTF.

The rearrangement joins TRBV3-1 (or the pseudogene TRBV3-2) to TRBJ2-3; 11 positions match TRBD2. The CDR3 extends over 19 amino acids. V dropped 4 bases and J dropped 0; count of bases not matched to a gene: 12. Germline CDR1 is LGHDT and CDR2 is YNNKEL (reference sequence). The CDR3 DNA is TGTGCCAGCAGCCGGACCCTCGGGACTAGCGGTACTAGCACAGATACGCAGTATTTT. Its translation is CASSRTLGTSGTSTDTQYF.

The V gene is TRBV18, the J gene TRBJ2-3; D perhaps matches TRBD2 (5 bases). Trimming left V 2 bases short and J 1 base short, with 7 bases between. This CDR3 is built from 14 residues. Looked up from germline, CDR1 is KGHSH and CDR2 is LQKENI. The CDR3 DNA follows: TGTGCCAGCTCACCAACACTAGGCACAGATACGCAGTATTTT. Protein sequence: CASSPTLGTDTQYF. The full variable domain, completed using reference TRBV18 and TRBJ2-3, is NAGVMQNPRHLVRRRGQEARLRCSPMKGHSHVYWYRQLPEEGLKFMVYLQKENIIDESGMPKERFSAEFPKEGPSILRIQQVVRGDSAAYFCASSPTLGTDTQYFGPGTRLTVL.

The rearrangement joins TRBV24-1 to TRBJ2-3, with unresolved D. Trimming left V 4 bases short and J 5 bases short, with 6 bases between. The CDR3 contains 12 residues. The germline V gene has CDR1 KGHDR and CDR2 SFDVKD. For the CDR3, the DNA is TGTGCCACCAGTGAGCGACAAGATACGCAGTATTTT. Protein sequence: CATSERQDTQYF.

The chain is built from TRBV28 and TRBJ2-3; 11 nucleotides line up with TRBD2. The CDR3 sequence is 17 residues long. CDR1 is MDHEN, CDR2 SYDVKM, per germline. The CDR3 reads CAGGETSGITGTDTQYF. The CDR3 DNA is TGTGCGGGGGGCGAGACTAGCGGGATTACAGGCACAGATACGCAGTATTTT.

The chain links TRBV7-9 to TRBJ1-2; TRBD1 might be the D (6 bases). The CDR3 is 13 residues long. CDR1 and CDR2 from the germline V gene are SEHNR and FQNEAQ (reference sequence). Trimming stripped 2 bases from V and 5 bases from J, with 9 bases between. CDR3 nucleotide sequence: TGTGCCAGCAGCTTAAGTCAGGGGTATGGCTACACCTTC. This sequence encodes CASSLSQGYGYTF. The whole variable domain, remainder taken from reference TRBV7-9 and TRBJ1-2, is DTGVSQNPRHKITKRGQNVTFRCDPISEHNRLYWYRQTLGQGPEFLTYFQNEAQLEKSRLLSDRFSAERPKGSFSTLEIQRTEQGDSAMYLCASSLSQGYGYTFGSGTRLTVV.

The rearrangement uses TRBV4-3 and TRBJ2-1; 8 nucleotides agree with TRBD2. The CDR3 covers 13 residues. V lost 4 bases and J lost 6; bases outside the gene matches: 2. The germline V gene encodes CDR1 LGHNA and CDR2 YSLEER. CDR3 protein: CASSLGLVNEQFF. DNA for the CDR3: TGCGCCAGCAGCCTGGGACTAGTCAATGAGCAGTTCTTC.

The chain recombines TRBV30 with TRBJ1-3, with TRBD1 matching 7 bases. CDR3 length: 15 amino acids. J was trimmed by 2 bases and V by 3 bases; bases with no gene match: 7. Germline V gives CDR1 GTSNPN, CDR2 SVGIG (reference sequence). Here the CDR3 reads CAWRAYRGAGNTIYF. The DNA of the CDR3 is TGTGCCTGGAGGGCGTACAGGGGAGCTGGAAACACCATATATTTT.

The chain combines TRBV7-2 with TRBJ2-1, with 9 bases that match TRBD1. Germline V lookup: CDR1 SGHTA, CDR2 FQGNSA. The CDR3 covers 16 residues. The junction had 5 bases not matched to a gene; V was cut back by 1 base and J by 4 bases. CDR3 loop: CASSLGGQGGYNEQFF. The CDR3 DNA is TGTGCCAGCAGCTTAGGGGGACAGGGAGGATACAATGAGCAGTTCTTC.

The chain employs TRBV19 and TRBJ1-2; 9 bases are a match to TRBD1. CDR1 is LNHDA, CDR2 SQIVND, per germline (reference sequence). Trimming at V came to 5 bases and at J to 4 bases, leaving 14 bases not matched to a gene. This CDR3 is built from 17 residues. The CDR3 sequence is CASSPIGTGMRFYGYTF. As DNA, the CDR3 is TGTGCCAGTAGTCCCATCGGGACAGGGATGCGGTTCTATGGCTACACCTTC. The full variable domain, rest sourced from reference TRBV19 and TRBJ1-2, is DGGITQSPKYLFRKEGQNVTLSCEQNLNHDAMYWYRQDPGQGLRLIYYSQIVNDFQKGDIAEGYSVSREKKESFPLTVTSAQKNPTAFYLCASSPIGTGMRFYGYTFGSGTRLTVV.

The V gene is TRBV7-6, the J gene TRBJ2-1; 12 nucleotides line up with TRBD2. V gave up 5 bases and J gave up 9 bases; unmatched junction bases: 11. CDR3 size: 16 residues. Germline CDR1 and CDR2: SGHVS and FNYEAQ. CDR3 bases: TGTGCCAGCAGCCCCATTCTAGCGGGGGGGCCGGGTGAGCAGTTCTTC. Residues: CASSPILAGGPGEQFF.

The V and J genes are TRBV9 and TRBJ1-2; D might be TRBD1 (5 bases). V shed 3 bases and J shed 1 base, with 7 bases lying between them. CDR3 size: 13 residues. The germline gives CDR1 SGDLS, CDR2 YYNGEE. The CDR3 region has the DNA TGTGCCAGCAGCGAACAGGTTAACTATGGCTACACCTTC. It yields the protein CASSEQVNYGYTF.

The J gene is TRBJ1-1, the V gene TRBV5-1; D may be TRBD1 (5 bases). The germline V gene encodes CDR1 SGHRS and CDR2 YFSETQ. CDR3 length: 18 residues. Deletions cut 2 bases from V and 2 bases from J, with 22 bases between. In DNA, the CDR3 is TGCGCCAGCAGCTTATGGGCAGGGATCGTGGGGGGAAACACTGAAGCTTTCTTT. It codes for CASSLWAGIVGGNTEAFF.